This T cell receptor beta chain was retrieved from a study of human CD8 memory T cell subsets. Study-wide findings and caveats: Precursor exhausted and stem-like memory T cell repertoires shared minimal overlap.

CD8+ T cells were isolated by negative magnetic selection. From duplicate vials of about 150,000 sorted CD8+ T cells per subset, RNA was isolated. This clonotype registers medium-sized by frequency. Its antigen is unidentified. UMI-labeled 5' RACE produced the TCR beta libraries. One entry per CDR3 protein, without DNA, is what TCRdb gives after re-calling the 5' RACE reads. This specimen shows around 4,500 distinct CDR3 sequences; the ten leading clones hold under 25%. This CDR3 has 11 amino acids. Germline assignment: CDR1 SEHNR and CDR2 FQNEAQ (reference sequence). Input material: CD8+ T cells from PBMCs. The sequence came from a human donor in good health. The chain has TRBV7-9 and TRBJ1-2. This chain's CDR3 is CASSWEPSYTF.